This TCR beta chain was recovered during a study of blood T cells in healthy people across ages. Study information: Per every two T cells, about one barcoded beta molecule was captured by template switching.

The CDR3 has 15 amino acids. Trimming cost V 5 bases and J 9 bases, with 20 bases left between them. Germline V CDR1 and CDR2: MGHRA, YSYEKL. Sample-barcoded 5' priming and a J-beta primer mix drove a second PCR of about 7 to 12 cycles. TCRdb ran MiXCR on the 5' RACE reads and lists one entry per CDR3 protein. The table records about 1.4 million distinct CDR3 sequences, roughly 59% of them present only once. This clonotype was detected a few times. What was sequenced was blood. The V call is TRBV4-1, the J call TRBJ1-5, with D hard to call. This sequence originates from a man between 18 and 29 years old in good health. CDR3 in DNA: TGCGCCAGCAGCTTAAGACCCACTCTGGGTACGCCCCAGCATTTT. This translates into CASSLRPTLGTPQHF.